The entry below gives a single T cell receptor beta chain sequence along with its context. What antigen it recognizes has not been identified. The record has no base qualities; no much larger clone is one base away. TCRbeta CDR3 regions were amplified from genomic DNA by means of the immunoSEQ Assay, a bias-controlled multiplex PCR. Under the source paper's analysis protocol: Within the assay, amplification of reference gene primers was used to estimate how many nucleated cells each sample contained. To quantify the absolute abundance of each unique TCRbeta CDR3 rearrangement, sequence reads were collapsed and filtered. For each sample, productive Simpson clonality was calculated as the square root of Simpson's diversity index across productive rearrangements. Imported from immuneACCESS, the table was reduced by TCRdb to in-frame sequences with V and J called. These copies leave out some clones; in studies compared against another copy, an unresolved V gene accounts for under half, and the cause of the remainder is not known. V and J calls and clone size are copied from that table; D and trimming were computed from the DNA. For this sample there are around 250,000 clones; around four fifths appear just once. The ten largest clonotypes hold 3.5% to 5.5% of the sample.

The data originate from a study of blood T cell repertoires in COVID-19 (dated by TCRdb to between 2020 and 2021). Turning to the overall study: Samples from collaborators originated in the United States, Italy and Spain and spanned both the acute and convalescent phases of COVID-19. The prospective study material was composed of cDNA or gDNA derived from T cells, B-cell-depleted T cells, or PBMCs. Deeply sampled blood TCRbeta repertoires from subjects exposed to, actively infected with, or recovered from COVID-19 were included in the dataset. The repertoires were made available in a free public database intended to serve as a resource for research on the immune response to SARS-CoV-2. Samples were obtained from the ongoing ImmuneRACE study (first 160 participants) and from approximately 1,200 subjects provided by 6 global collaborators. Nearly every sample came with metadata listing a de-identified subject ID, COVID-19 status, age in years and sex. Where HLA class I and class II types were available, the types were taken from metadata supplied by the sample provider, not from assay-based typing.

The trim is 3 bases for V and 1 base for J, with a gap of 13 bases between the germline ends. The CDR3 goes from the cysteine to the phenylalanine over 15 residues. The retained sequence is limited to the CDR3, 45 bases, with the frame set at the first base. For CDR1 and CDR2, the germline V gene lists MGHRA and YSYEKL. Overall study outcomes, separate from this receptor: The quantity of clinical and demographic metadata differed by source and by participant and was supplied without curation.

Another Seattle source contributed samples from volunteer blood donors who had recovered from COVID-19. Collaborating institutions collected whole blood in K2EDTA tubes following their own protocols. Collaborator samples were shipped for TCRbeta analysis as frozen whole blood, isolated PBMCs, or DNA extracted from either sample type. The sequenced sample was peripheral blood. This TCR came from a man in his sixties who had recovered from COVID-19. The chain joins TRBV4-1 to TRBJ2-7; no D segment can be confidently identified. The CDR3 protein is CASSQISGQSYEQYF. The nucleotides read TGCGCCAGCAGCCAGATTTCTGGGCAATCCTACGAGCAGTACTTC.